This is a list of T cell receptor beta chains from one sample in a study of cytomegalovirus exposure and HLA in healthy donors. The assay was immunoSEQ multiplex PCR, and TCRdb's table has in-frame clones only and misses some. The repertoire consists of 100,000 to 150,000 clones, with roughly 80% occurring once and the leading ten covering 4%. Sequences were obtained from PBMCs. The receptors were gathered from a man in his late teens or twenties in good health and CMV-seropositive. The CDR3 runs from the conserved cysteine through the conserved F or W. D genes are given only for firm matches. Size is stated for part of the rows, as once, few or many counts, or as a class when the clone is expanded.

J gene,D gene,V gene,clone size,CDR3 protein,CDR3 DNA
TRBJ2-3,.,TRBV30,.,CAWSRGQEGDTQYF,TGTGCCTGGAGTAGGGGACAAGAGGGAGATACGCAGTATTTT
TRBJ2-7,.,TRBV19,.,CASSTQGRAYEQYF,TGTGCCAGTAGTACGCAGGGAAGGGCCTACGAGCAGTACTTC
TRBJ2-7,TRBD1,TRBV2,.,CASKQGARWYYEQYF,TGTGCCAGCAAACAGGGGGCGCGATGGTACTACGAGCAGTACTTC
TRBJ2-7,TRBD1,TRBV30,.,CAWSETTGAEQYF,TGTGCCTGGAGTGAAACGACAGGGGCCGAGCAGTACTTC
TRBJ2-1,TRBD2,TRBV5-4,.,CASSKPLAGENNEQFF,TGTGCCAGCAGCAAGCCACTAGCGGGGGAAAACAATGAGCAGTTCTTC
TRBJ1-2,TRBD1,TRBV4-2,.,CASSQTHWDRDKYGYTF,TGTGCCAGCAGCCAAACTCACTGGGACAGGGACAAGTATGGCTACACCTTC
TRBJ1-5,TRBD1,TRBV2,.,CASSRTGGNSNQPQHF,TGTGCCAGCAGTAGGACAGGGGGAAATAGCAATCAGCCCCAGCATTTT
TRBJ1-5,.,TRBV6-1,.,CASSGSVLLPQHF,TGTGCCAGCAGTGGGTCGGTTTTACTGCCCCAGCATTTT
TRBJ2-5,.,TRBV5-1,.,CASSFTGAQETQYF,TGCGCCAGCAGCTTCACGGGTGCCCAAGAGACCCAGTACTTC
TRBJ2-1,TRBD2,TRBV5-8,once,CASRRTGTSGRGSYNEQFF,TGTGCCAGCCGTCGAACCGGGACTAGCGGGAGAGGCTCCTACAATGAGCAGTTCTTC
TRBJ2-1,.,TRBV5-4,.,CASSLDRALSYNEQFF,TGTGCCAGCAGCTTGGACAGGGCTCTCTCCTACAATGAGCAGTTCTTC
TRBJ1-1,.,TRBV4-1,.,CASSQAPLNLNTEAFF,TGCGCCAGCAGCCAAGCCCCCCTAAACTTGAACACTGAAGCTTTCTTT
TRBJ1-1,.,TRBV6-6,.,CACSYSLTGTEAFF,TGTGCCTGCAGTTACTCGTTAACGGGCACTGAAGCTTTCTTT
TRBJ2-7,TRBD1,TRBV5-1,.,CASRPRTGTLHEQYF,TGCGCCAGCAGGCCTCGGACAGGAACTCTCCACGAGCAGTACTTC
TRBJ1-1,.,TRBV7-2,.,CASSRGRDTEAFF,TGTGCCAGCAGCCGAGGGCGGGACACTGAAGCTTTCTTT
TRBJ2-3,TRBD2,TRBV7-6,.,CASSLSPSGSDTQYF,TGTGCCAGCAGCTTATCGCCTAGCGGGAGCGATACGCAGTATTTT
TRBJ2-3,TRBD2,TRBV25-1,.,CASTSNQAGDTDTQYF,TGTGCCAGCACATCAAACCAAGCGGGAGACACAGATACGCAGTATTTT
TRBJ2-6,.,TRBV5-1,.,CASSLGGSGANVLTF,TGCGCCAGCAGCTTGGGAGGCTCTGGGGCCAACGTCCTGACTTTC
TRBJ2-6,TRBD2,TRBV25-1,once,CASSEYIREGPGANVLTF,TGTGCCAGCAGTGAATATATTCGGGAGGGGCCTGGGGCCAACGTCCTGACTTTC
TRBJ2-3,.,TRBV27,.,CASSLSLSTDTQYF,TGTGCCAGCAGTTTATCCCTGAGCACAGATACGCAGTATTTT
TRBJ2-3,TRBD2,TRBV7-9,.,CSSSFGGDTDTQYF,TGTTCCAGCAGCTTCGGGGGGGACACAGATACGCAGTATTTT
TRBJ2-3,.,TRBV5-1,.,CASSLLGGRLNTDTQYF,TGCGCCAGCAGCTTGCTTGGAGGGAGACTAAATACAGATACGCAGTATTTT
TRBJ1-3,.,TRBV9,once,CASSVGQGNTIYF,TGTGCCAGCAGCGTAGGTCAGGGAAACACCATATATTTT
TRBJ1-6,.,TRBV5-1,.,CASSLTVDNSPLHF,TGCGCCAGCAGCTTGACGGTAGATAATTCACCCCTCCACTTT
TRBJ2-5,.,TRBV29-1,.,CSGQTNQETQYF,TGCAGCGGACAGACGAACCAAGAGACCCAGTACTTC
TRBJ2-2,.,TRBV13,.,CASSSGHSQSNTGELFF,TGTGCCAGCAGCTCGGGACATAGCCAATCGAACACCGGGGAGCTGTTTTTT
TRBJ2-1,TRBD2,TRBV11-2,.,CASSFPASGSFEQFF,TGTGCCAGCAGCTTTCCCGCTAGCGGGAGCTTTGAGCAGTTCTTC
TRBJ2-3,TRBD2,TRBV5-1,.,CASSLAPSGATDTQYF,TGCGCCAGCAGCTTGGCCCCTAGCGGAGCTACAGATACGCAGTATTTT
TRBJ2-5,.,TRBV12-5,.,CAQKKYQETQYF,TGTGCTCAGAAAAAGTACCAAGAGACCCAGTACTTC
TRBJ2-7,TRBD2,TRBV6-6,.,CASSYSASGGGYEQYF,TGTGCCAGCAGTTACTCCGCTAGCGGGGGAGGATACGAGCAGTACTTC
TRBJ1-2,TRBD1,TRBV7-9,.,CASSPGQGGYGYTF,TGTGCCAGCAGCCCAGGACAGGGGGGGTATGGCTACACCTTC
TRBJ2-7,.,TRBV6-5,.,CASSPNYGSQYEQYF,TGTGCCAGCAGTCCTAATTATGGGAGCCAATACGAGCAGTACTTC
TRBJ1-2,TRBD1,TRBV6-5,.,CASSRPGQGYGYTF,TGTGCCAGCAGTCGACCGGGACAGGGGTATGGCTACACCTTC
TRBJ1-2,TRBD1,TRBV9,.,CASSATGGYGYTF,TGTGCCAGCAGCGCCACAGGGGGCTATGGCTACACCTTC
TRBJ1-2,.,TRBV5-4,.,CASSLGQANYGYTF,TGTGCCAGCAGCTTGGGGCAGGCTAACTATGGCTACACCTTC
TRBJ1-2,.,TRBV12-5,few,CASGLGSYRDGYTF,TGTGCTAGTGGTTTGGGGTCCTACCGCGATGGCTACACCTTC
TRBJ2-3,.,TRBV7-9,.,CASSLAGVRTDTQYF,TGTGCCAGCAGCTTAGCAGGGGTCCGCACAGATACGCAGTATTTT
TRBJ2-1,.,TRBV7-2,.,CASSLEASYEQFF,TGTGCCAGCAGCTTAGAAGCTTCCTATGAGCAGTTCTTC
TRBJ1-2,.,TRBV2,.,CASTPSWQGDYGYTF,TGTGCCAGCACCCCCTCCTGGCAGGGTGACTATGGCTACACCTTC
TRBJ2-2,TRBD1,TRBV4-1,.,CASSLHPRTGNTGELFF,TGCGCCAGCAGCCTCCACCCCCGGACAGGGAACACCGGGGAGCTGTTTTTT
TRBJ1-2,.,TRBV19,few,CASSIILNYGYTF,TGTGCCAGTAGTATTATCCTTAACTATGGCTACACCTTC
TRBJ1-3,TRBD1,TRBV29-1,.,CSAPGQVFYVSGNTIYF,TGCAGCGCCCCGGGACAGGTATTTTATGTCAGCGGAAACACCATATATTTT
TRBJ2-7,TRBD1,TRBV6-5,.,CASSYLMGQGAGEQYF,TGTGCCAGCAGTTACCTTATGGGACAGGGGGCTGGCGAGCAGTACTTC
TRBJ2-1,TRBD2,TRBV6-1,once,CASSESIGGAGEQFF,TGTGCCAGCAGTGAATCGATCGGGGGGGCCGGTGAGCAGTTCTTC
TRBJ1-4,.,TRBV7-9,.,CASSQGFNEKLFF,TGTGCCAGCAGCCAGGGTTTTAATGAAAAACTGTTTTTT
TRBJ1-5,.,TRBV5-4,.,CASSLFGRGEPQHF,TGTGCCAGCAGCTTGTTTGGCCGCGGGGAGCCCCAGCATTTT
TRBJ1-4,TRBD1,TRBV5-1,.,CASSLGTGAGEKLFF,TGCGCCAGCAGCTTGGGGACAGGGGCGGGTGAAAAACTGTTTTTT
TRBJ2-2,.,TRBV28,once,CASSLGKAGDTGELFF,TGTGCCAGCAGTTTAGGGAAGGCAGGGGACACCGGGGAGCTGTTTTTT
TRBJ2-5,TRBD2,TRBV11-2,few,CASSLRGVLAGNQETIYF,TGTGCCAGCAGCTTGCGGGGCGTTCTAGCGGGTAATCAAGAGACTATTTACTTC
TRBJ1-2,.,TRBV28,.,CASSLTVIEYRAMNGYTF,TGTGCCAGCAGTTTGACAGTTATCGAGTACAGGGCGATGAATGGCTACACCTTC
TRBJ2-3,TRBD2,TRBV5-1,once,CASSRLAGGLPDTQYF,TGCGCCAGCAGCCGTCTAGCGGGAGGTCTCCCAGATACGCAGTATTTT
TRBJ2-2,TRBD1,TRBV7-9,.,CSSSSTGGAETGELFF,TGTTCCAGCAGCTCAACAGGGGGCGCTGAAACCGGGGAGCTGTTTTTT
TRBJ1-2,TRBD1,TRBV19,few,CASSNRRRDSQGGYTF,TGTGCCAGTAGTAACCGCCGTCGGGACAGCCAGGGCGGCTACACCTTC